Detailed here is one T cell receptor beta chain. CDR3 length equals 17 residues. The ends lost 5 bases at V and 0 bases at J; junction bases unmatched: 11. The germline gives CDR1 PRHDT, CDR2 FYEKMQ (reference sequence). This entry belongs to a study of T cell changes during pregnancy in multiple sclerosis. Measured with immunoSEQ multiplex PCR; TCRdb has only the in-frame clones, and not every one. The sample holds tens of thousands of clones, under 95% seen once. The origin of this receptor is a female donor in good health, enrolled as a control in a pregnancy study. The rearrangement joins TRBV13 to TRBJ2-3, with 7 bases identical to TRBD1. The sequenced sample was peripheral blood, obtained in the second trimester of pregnancy. CDR3 sequence reads: CASSLPPRDSSTDTQYF. The DNA of the CDR3 is TGTGCCAGCAGCCTCCCCCCCCGGGACAGCAGCACAGATACGCAGTATTTT.